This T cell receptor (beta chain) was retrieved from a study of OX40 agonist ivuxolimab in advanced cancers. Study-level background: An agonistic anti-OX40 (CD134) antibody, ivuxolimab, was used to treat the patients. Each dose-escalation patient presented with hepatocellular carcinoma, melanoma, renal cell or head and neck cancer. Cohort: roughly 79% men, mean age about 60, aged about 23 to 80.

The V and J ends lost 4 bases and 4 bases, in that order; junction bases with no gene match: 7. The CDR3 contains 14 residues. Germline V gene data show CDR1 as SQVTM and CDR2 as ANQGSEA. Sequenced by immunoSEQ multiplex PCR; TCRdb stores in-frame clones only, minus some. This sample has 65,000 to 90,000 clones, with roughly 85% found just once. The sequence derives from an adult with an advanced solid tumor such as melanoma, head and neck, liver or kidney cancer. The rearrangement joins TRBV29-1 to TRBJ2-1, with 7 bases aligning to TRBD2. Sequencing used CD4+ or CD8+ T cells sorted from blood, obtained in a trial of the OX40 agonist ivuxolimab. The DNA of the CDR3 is TGCAGCGTTGGGGTTAGCGGGTCTTACAATGAGCAGTTCTTC. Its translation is CSVGVSGSYNEQFF.